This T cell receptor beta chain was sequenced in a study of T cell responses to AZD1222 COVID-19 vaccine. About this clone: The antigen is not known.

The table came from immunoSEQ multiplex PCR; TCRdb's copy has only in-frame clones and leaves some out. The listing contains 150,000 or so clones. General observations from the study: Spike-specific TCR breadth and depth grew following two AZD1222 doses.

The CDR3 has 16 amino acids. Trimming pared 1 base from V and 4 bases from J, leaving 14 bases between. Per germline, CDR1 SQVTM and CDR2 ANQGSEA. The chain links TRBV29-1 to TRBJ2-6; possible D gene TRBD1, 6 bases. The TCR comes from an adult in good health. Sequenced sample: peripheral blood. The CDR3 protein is CSVEGNTGSGANVLTF. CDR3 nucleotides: TGCAGCGTTGAAGGAAATACAGGGTCCGGGGCCAACGTCCTGACTTTC.